The 2 T cell receptor beta chains in this list originate from one sample, sequenced in a study of CD8+ T cells in alopecia areata. Treatment meaning: oral pan-JAK inhibitor, 5-10 mg twice daily. Following extraction, RNA underwent reverse transcription to cDNA, which served as the sequencing template. Some clones are missing from TCRdb's copy, which holds only in-frame ones; the method was immunoSEQ multiplex PCR. The sample holds 160,000 or so clones, 50% to 75% seen once. The sample here was CD4+ T cells sorted from blood, taken at approximately week 60, from a patient treated with tofacitinib. These receptors were collected from a human donor with alopecia areata.

The chain combines TRBV29-1 with TRBJ2-7, with 8 bases matching TRBD1. Germline CDR1 is SQVTM and CDR2 is ANQGSEA. J was trimmed by 3 bases and V by 6 bases; bases with no gene match: 4. CDR3 length: 12 amino acids. The CDR3 loop is CSVQDRVYEQYF. The CDR3 coding sequence is TGCAGCGTCCAGGACAGGGTCTACGAGCAGTACTTC.

V usage is TRBV23-1 and J usage is TRBJ1-1; the match to TRBD1 covers 9 bases. TRBV23-1 qualifies as an ORF whose function is uncertain. CDR3 length: 17 amino acids. V was clipped by 0 bases and J by 3 bases; unmatched bases: 8. CDR3 DNA: TGCGCCAGCAGTCAATCGGAACAGGGGGCGTCGGACACTGAAGCTTTCTTT. Protein product: CASSQSEQGASDTEAFF.